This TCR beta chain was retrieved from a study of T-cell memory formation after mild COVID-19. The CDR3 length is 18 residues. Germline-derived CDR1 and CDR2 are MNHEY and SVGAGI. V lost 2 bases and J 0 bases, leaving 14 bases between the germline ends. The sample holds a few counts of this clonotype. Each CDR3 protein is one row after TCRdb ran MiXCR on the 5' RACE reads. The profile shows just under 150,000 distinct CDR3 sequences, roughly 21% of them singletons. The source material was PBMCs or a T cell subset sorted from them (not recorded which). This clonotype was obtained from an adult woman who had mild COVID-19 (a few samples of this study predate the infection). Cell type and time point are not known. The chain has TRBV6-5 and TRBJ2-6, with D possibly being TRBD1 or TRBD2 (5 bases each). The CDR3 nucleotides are TGTGCCAGCAGTTACGAGAGGGGTTGGGCCTCTGGGGCCAACGTCCTGACTTTC. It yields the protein CASSYERGWASGANVLTF.